This record covers a single T cell receptor (beta chain). Germline CDR1 and CDR2: SGHAT and FQNNGV. Germline trimming cut 5 bases from V and 4 bases from J; bases unmatched to any gene: 8. CDR3 length: 16 residues. These data belong to a study of cytomegalovirus exposure and HLA in healthy donors. Study overall: A data release that came early held roughly 85 million unique TCRs from HLA-typed donors.

The study ran its PCR with 60 Vbeta and 13 Jbeta primers. As originally analysed: In a later analysis, of some 80 million unique beta chains, some 10 million appeared in at least two donors. The assay was immunoSEQ multiplex PCR, and TCRdb's table has in-frame clones only and misses some. The DNA was the basis for D and trimming; V, J and clone size are from that table. This table has approximately 70,000 clones, 70% to 80% appearing once. The sequence was collected from a man aged 50-59 years in good health and CMV-seronegative. Specimen: PBMCs. The rearrangement links TRBV11-2 to TRBJ2-1; TRBD2 aligns across 10 bases. The CDR3 nucleotides are TGTGCCAGCAGCCCTCGCAGGACTAGCGGTTACAATGAGCAGTTCTTC. This sequence encodes CASSPRRTSGYNEQFF. The full variable domain, its missing parts supplied by reference TRBV11-2 and TRBJ2-1, is EAGVAQSPRYKIIEKRQSVAFWCNPISGHATLYWYQQILGQGPKLLIQFQNNGVVDDSQLPKDRFSAERLKGVDSTLKIQPAKLEDSAVYLCASSPRRTSGYNEQFFGPGTRLTVL.